Described below is a single TCR beta chain sequence and its context. Its specificity is unknown. Sequence at one end of the junction differs from germline and may be a read error. The library was built from roughly 400 ng RNA with molecular barcoded adaptors for alpha/delta and beta/gamma chains. TCRdb reanalysed the reads using MiXCR and keeps one entry per CDR3 protein. The sample records tens of thousands of distinct CDR3 sequences, around 19% being singletons. The sample is drawn from a study of read filtering for tumor transcriptome and immune sequencing. Overall study: Under 10 patients were R-ISS I, more than 15 were R-ISS II, 6 or 7 were R-ISS III. IR-seq gave about 3.5 to 11 million TCR reads per sample; RNA-seq gave about 75 to 1,400. Study-wide findings and caveats: Sorted CD138-negative bone marrow cells were not purified T cells.

The germline gives CDR1 SGHRS, CDR2 YFSETQ. The CDR3 spans 18 residues. At the time of active disease, bone marrow was collected from every patient. The sequenced sample was a population of CD138-negative cells sorted from bone marrow. The J gene is TRBJ1-1, the V gene TRBV5-1, with TRBD1 as a possible D gene (6 bases). This TCR was sampled from a donor at least 40 years old with multiple myeloma. Written as DNA, the CDR3 is TGCGCCGGCAGCTTCTCCCCCTACGGTGATTTTTGGGACACTGAAGCTTTCTTC. It yields the protein CAGSFSPYGDFWDTEAFF.